The 12 T cell receptor beta chains listed next were all sequenced from one sample in a study of T cell repertoires in cytomegalovirus infection. TCRdb re-analysed the reads in MiXCR, keeping a single row per CDR3 protein. The sample includes 310,000 or so distinct CDR3 sequences, about a tenth of them seen just once. The sequenced sample was PBMCs. Source of these receptors: a human donor in good health (CMV status not recorded). Some clones in this sample may be carry-over from other donors' samples.

In its sample, this clonotype was seen many times. The V call is TRBV20-1, the J call TRBJ1-5; 7 positions agree with TRBD1. The ends lost 0 bases at V and 7 bases at J; junction bases unmatched: 12. CDR3 length: 16 residues. Germline CDR1 reads DFQATT; CDR2 reads SNEGSKA (reference sequence). Here the CDR3 reads CSARDTGQAQRQPQHF. In DNA form, the CDR3 reads TGCAGTGCTAGAGATACAGGACAGGCCCAAAGACAGCCCCAGCATTTT.

The sample holds many counts of this clonotype. V is TRBV7-2 and J is TRBJ1-2; 9 nucleotides line up with TRBD1. In germline, CDR1 is SGHTA, CDR2 FQGNSA. V was pared by 5 bases and J by 4 bases, with 5 bases of the junction left unmatched. The CDR3 loop spans 14 amino acids. The DNA of the CDR3 is TGTGCCAGCAGCATATCGACAGGGGGCTATGGCTACACCTTC. Protein product: CASSISTGGYGYTF.

In this sample, this clonotype turned up many times. The V call is TRBV9, the J call TRBJ1-2; D ambiguous. Trimming pared 4 bases from V and 0 bases from J, leaving 10 bases between. The germline gives CDR1 SGDLS, CDR2 YYNGEE. This CDR3 spans 14 amino acids. The CDR3 loop reads CASSPEQANYGYTF. DNA of the CDR3: TGTGCCAGCAGCCCCGAGCAGGCTAACTATGGCTACACCTTC.

The chain links TRBV6-2 or TRBV6-3 to TRBJ1-2; D call uncertain. Germline V CDR1 and CDR2: MNHEY, SVGEGT. V was pared by 0 bases and J by 3 bases, with 8 bases between. The CDR3 is 14 amino acids. The CDR3 sequence is CASSYSKGYYGYTF. The CDR3 coding sequence is TGTGCCAGCAGTTACTCGAAGGGCTACTATGGCTACACCTTC.

This clonotype has ten or more counts. This rearrangement joins TRBV19 to TRBJ1-5, with a possible D match to TRBD1 (5 bases). Trimming shortened V by 6 bases and J by 4 bases, and 7 bases separated the two germline ends. Looked up from germline, CDR1 is LNHDA and CDR2 is SQIVND (reference sequence). This CDR3 region has 12 residues. Here the CDR3 reads CASRWGNQPQHF. In DNA, the CDR3 is TGTGCCAGTAGATGGGGGAATCAGCCCCAGCATTTT.

The gene calls are TRBV20-1 and TRBJ2-1, with 9 bases fitting TRBD2. CDR3 length: 14 amino acids. Looked up from germline, CDR1 is DFQATT and CDR2 is SNEGSKA (reference sequence). CDR3 loop: CGGRGGYTYNEQFF. The CDR3 bases are TGCGGCGGGCGGGGGGGTTACACCTACAATGAGCAGTTCTTC.

This clonotype was detected a few times. The gene calls are TRBV5-5 and TRBJ2-3; 8 nucleotides agree with TRBD2. The CDR3 contains 16 residues. Per germline, CDR1 SGHKS and CDR2 YYEKEE (reference sequence). Losses at the gene ends were 0 bases for V and 0 bases for J; bases not matched to a gene: 3. In DNA form, the CDR3 reads TGTGCCAGCAGCTTGGACGGGGGGGTTAGCACAGATACGCAGTATTTT. Translating it yields CASSLDGGVSTDTQYF. The full variable domain, in which reference TRBV5-5 and TRBJ2-3 provide the parts outside the CDR3, is DAGVTQSPTHLIKTRGQQVTLRCSPISGHKSVSWYQQVLGQGPQFIFQYYEKEERGRGNFPDRFSARQFPNYSSELNVNALLLGDSALYLCASSLDGGVSTDTQYFGPGTRLTVL.

V usage is TRBV5-1 and J usage is TRBJ2-7; tentative D call: TRBD1 (5 bases). The V end was cut by 3 bases, the J end by 0 bases, with 10 bases between. The CDR3 length is 14 residues. From germline, CDR1 is SGHRS and CDR2 YFSETQ. The CDR3 reads CASSYRQSSYEQYF. CDR3 nucleotide sequence: TGCGCCAGCAGCTATCGACAGAGCTCCTACGAGCAGTACTTC.

The table lists this clonotype with a few counts. This chain uses TRBV12-3 or TRBV12-4 with TRBJ1-6, with D possibly being TRBD1 (6 bases). Trimming removed 0 bases from V and 10 bases from J, with 16 bases in between. CDR3 length: 16 residues. CDR3 nucleotides: TGTGCCAGCAGTTTAGCGTCCGGGGGCGCAAAATCACCCCTCCACTTT. Its translation: CASSLASGGAKSPLHF.

This clonotype was detected ten times or more. V gene TRBV4-2 combines with J gene TRBJ1-2, with D perhaps TRBD1 (5 bases). V was shortened by 7 bases and J by 6 bases, with 24 bases between the two germline ends. CDR1 and CDR2 from the germline V gene are LGHNA and YNFKEQ. This CDR3 comprises 16 residues. Written as DNA, the CDR3 is TGTGCCAGCAACCCAAGTCGGGAGGCTTTAGGGGATGGCTACACCTTC. This gives the protein CASNPSREALGDGYTF.

In this sample, this clonotype turned up many times. This chain joins TRBV5-1 and TRBJ1-2, with D perhaps matching TRBD1 (5 bases). The germline gives CDR1 SGHRS, CDR2 YFSETQ. The CDR3 extends over 13 amino acids. The V end was cut by 0 bases, the J end by 8 bases, with 11 bases between. In DNA form, the CDR3 reads TGCGCCAGCAGCTTGGCCGGGGACGGCGGCTACACCTTC. Its translation: CASSLAGDGGYTF.

This rearrangement joins TRBV19 to TRBJ2-2, with D uncertain. The CDR3 is 14 amino acids. Per germline, CDR1 LNHDA and CDR2 SQIVND (reference sequence). V lost 10 bases to trimming and J lost 2 bases, with 14 bases between them. The CDR3 DNA reads as TGTGCCACCAAAGCACGGCGAAACACCGGGGAGCTGTTTTTT. Translating gives CATKARRNTGELFF.